This passage covers 28 T cell receptor beta chains from one sample sequenced in a study of blood T cells in healthy people across ages. Then a second PCR, running roughly 7 to 12 cycles, was carried out with a sample-barcoded 5' primer and a J-beta primer mix. MiXCR, applied by TCRdb to the 5' RACE reads, yields one record per CDR3 protein. Among about 970,000 distinct CDR3 sequences listed, around 54% were seen once. Input material: blood. Every receptor here comes from a woman aged 60 to 75 in good health.

The chain couples TRBV29-1 to TRBJ2-7; 12 positions agree with TRBD2. J was trimmed by 6 bases and V by 4 bases; bases with no gene match: 4. The CDR3 consists of 13 residues. Germline V gene lookup returns CDR1 SQVTM and CDR2 ANQGSEA. The CDR3, as DNA: TGCAGCGTTGGGACTAGCGGGATGACCGAGCAGTACTTC. This gives the protein CSVGTSGMTEQYF.

V usage is TRBV11-2 and J usage is TRBJ2-1; 9 bases fit TRBD1. This CDR3 is 15 amino acids long. The germline V gene encodes CDR1 SGHAT and CDR2 FQNNGV. V lost 7 bases to trimming and J lost 9 bases; unmatched junction nucleotides: 13. CDR3 DNA sequence: TGTGCCAGCAATTTCGCCGGGACAGGGTTGAGTGAGCAGTTCTTC. Residues: CASNFAGTGLSEQFF.

V is TRBV11-2 and J is TRBJ2-5; D not certain. Germline CDR1 reads SGHAT; CDR2 reads FQNNGV. This CDR3 has 17 amino acids. Between the trimmed V and J ends, which lost 0 bases and 11 bases, there was a span of 25 bases. The CDR3 nucleotides read TGTGCCAGCAGCTTAGATGGTTTCCGGAGCCCGCCAAATCTGCAGTACTTC. Translated, it gives CASSLDGFRSPPNLQYF.

The chain uses TRBV20-1 and TRBJ2-5; a weak D match, TRBD1 (6 bases). V lost 6 bases, J lost 1 base, and 18 bases lay in between. The CDR3 loop spans 15 amino acids. Germline V gene sequence: CDR1 DFQATT, CDR2 SNEGSKA (reference sequence). Written as DNA, the CDR3 is TGCAGTGCACCTCCGCCAGGGGTCGTCCAAGAGACCCAGTACTTC. This codes for CSAPPPGVVQETQYF.

J is TRBJ1-2 and V is TRBV6-2 or TRBV6-3, with D possibly matching TRBD1 (6 bases). V lost 6 bases and J lost 2, with 13 bases in between. The CDR3 is made up of 14 amino acids. CDR1 is MNHEY, CDR2 SVGEGT, per germline. CDR3 nucleotides: TGTGCCAGCAGATCAGCCGACAGGAACTATGGCTACACCTTC. Protein: CASRSADRNYGYTF.

The gene calls are TRBV20-1 and TRBJ2-3, with TRBD2 matching over 9 bases. The length of the CDR3 is 15 residues. V trimming: 6 bases; J trimming: 2 bases; junction bases outside the gene matches: 9. The germline V gene encodes CDR1 DFQATT and CDR2 SNEGSKA (reference sequence). CDR3 residues: CSARQAGGLTDTQYF. CDR3 sequence (DNA): TGCAGTGCCCGCCAGGCGGGAGGGCTCACAGATACGCAGTATTTT.

The genes are TRBV29-1 and TRBJ2-2; D remains unclear. Trimming removed 5 bases from V and 1 base from J, with 8 bases in between. Germline V gives CDR1 SQVTM, CDR2 ANQGSEA. CDR3 length: 13 amino acids. The CDR3 coding sequence is TGCAGCGTTTCGCCAGGGAACACCGGGGAGCTGTTTTTT. It yields the protein CSVSPGNTGELFF.

This clonotype came up a few times. The genes are TRBV10-2 and TRBJ2-5, with D hard to call. Germline CDR1 and CDR2: WSHSY and SAAADI. The CDR3 is 12 amino acids. V lost 6 bases, J lost 2 bases, and 7 bases lay in between. In DNA, the CDR3 is TGCGCCAGCAGGTCGATACAAGAGACCCAGTACTTC. It translates to CASRSIQETQYF.

This clonotype was counted a single time. The gene calls are TRBV28 and TRBJ1-5; no definite D call. Deletions cut 6 bases from V and 3 bases from J, with 15 bases between. The CDR3 runs 15 residues. Germline values: CDR1 MDHEN, CDR2 SYDVKM. The CDR3 spells CASRGLGQYNQPQHF. The CDR3 DNA follows: TGTGCCAGCAGGGGTCTCGGGCAGTACAATCAGCCCCAGCATTTT.

This clonotype showed up just a few times. The chain couples TRBV6-5 to TRBJ1-2; tentative D call: TRBD1 (5 bases). This CDR3 comprises 14 residues. Trimming took off 2 bases at V and 7 bases at J, with 14 bases between the two ends. In germline, CDR1 is MNHEY, CDR2 SVGAGI. CDR3 residues: CASSYARRVGGYTF. The CDR3 DNA is TGTGCCAGCAGTTACGCACGCAGGGTGGGTGGCTACACCTTC.

This clonotype was seen a few times. J is TRBJ2-1 and V is TRBV7-2, with 9 bases matching TRBD1. Germline V CDR1 and CDR2: SGHTA, FQGNSA. This CDR3 has 15 residues. The ends lost 2 bases at V and 6 bases at J; junction bases unmatched: 5. This CDR3 reads CASSLQQGAPNEQFF. CDR3 DNA: TGTGCCAGCAGCTTACAACAGGGGGCCCCCAATGAGCAGTTCTTC.

The chain couples TRBV20-1 to TRBJ2-3, with TRBD2 as a possible D gene (5 bases). The CDR3 is 14 residues long. Trimming took 1 base from V and 4 from J, leaving 12 bases between them. From germline, CDR1 is DFQATT and CDR2 SNEGSKA (reference sequence). DNA for the CDR3: TGCAGTGCTAGAGTGAGGGATGCAGCAGATACGCAGTATTTT. Its translation is CSARVRDAADTQYF.

There are a few counts of this clonotype. This chain joins TRBV15 and TRBJ2-3; D gene uncertain. Germline V lookup: CDR1 LNHNV, CDR2 YYDKDF (reference sequence). The ends were cut back, 3 bases at V and 2 bases at J, with 6 bases in the middle. This CDR3 has 13 amino acids. The DNA for the CDR3 is TGTGCCACCAGCAGCCATCCCACAGATACGCAGTATTTT. As protein: CATSSHPTDTQYF.

This clonotype showed up just a few times. The J gene is TRBJ1-4, the V gene TRBV3-1; D remains ambiguous. Looked up from germline, CDR1 is LGHDT and CDR2 is YNNKEL (reference sequence). The CDR3 runs to 12 residues. Trimming took 6 bases from V and 4 from J, leaving 6 bases between them. The CDR3 coding sequence is TGTGCCAGCAGTCACCTTAATGAAAAACTGTTTTTT. Protein: CASSHLNEKLFF.

The genes are TRBV9 and TRBJ2-3; TRBD2 matches 9 bases. Per germline, CDR1 SGDLS and CDR2 YYNGEE. The CDR3 is 14 residues long. Trimming took 1 base from V and 7 from J; bases not matched to a gene: 4. In nucleotides, the CDR3 is TGTGCCAGCAGCGTAATGGCGGGAGGGTATACGCAGTATTTT. Translated: CASSVMAGGYTQYF. Based on the CDR3 plus reference TRBV9 and TRBJ2-3, the full variable domain is DSGVTQTPKHLITATGQRVTLRCSPRSGDLSVYWYQQSLDQGLQFLIQYYNGEERAKGNILERFSAQQFPDLHSELNLSSLELGDSALYFCASSVMAGGYTQYFGPGTRLTVL.

The rearrangement uses TRBV20-1 and TRBJ2-6, with 9 bases fitting TRBD1. V gave up 6 bases and J gave up 2 bases; unmatched junction bases: 5. This CDR3 is built from 15 residues. The germline V gene has CDR1 DFQATT and CDR2 SNEGSKA (reference sequence). CDR3 region: CSAPDRGTGANVLTF. As DNA, the CDR3 is TGCAGTGCACCGGACAGGGGAACTGGGGCCAACGTCCTGACTTTC.

The chain carries TRBV6-2 or TRBV6-3 and TRBJ2-4; no firm D call. Near its end, the DNA agrees better with TRBJ2-5, so the J call may be wrong. This CDR3 contains 16 residues. The V gene's germline CDR1 is MNHEY and CDR2 SVGEGT. The CDR3 reads CASSYSNQNVRGTQYF. DNA of the CDR3: TGTGCCAGCAGTTACTCGAATCAGAATGTTCGCGGGACCCAGTACTTC.

In regard to this clonotype: One end of the junction varies from germline; a read error may be responsible. The rearrangement uses TRBV18 and TRBJ2-1; perhaps D is TRBD1 or TRBD2 (5 bases each). This CDR3 is 13 amino acids long. CDR1 is KGHSH and CDR2 is LQKENI in the germline V gene. The CDR3 region has the DNA TGTGCCAACTCACCGGGGCTGGACAATGAGCAGTTCTTC. This sequence encodes CANSPGLDNEQFF.

This chain uses TRBV20-1 with TRBJ2-7; TRBD2 agrees at 11 bases. V was pared by 6 bases and J by 4 bases, with 5 bases of the junction left unmatched. The CDR3 runs to 13 residues. CDR1 is DFQATT and CDR2 is SNEGSKA in the germline V gene (reference sequence). CDR3 sequence: CSAQPSGRYEQYF. CDR3 bases: TGCAGTGCCCAGCCTAGCGGGAGGTACGAGCAGTACTTC.

The V call is TRBV12-3 or TRBV12-4, the J call TRBJ2-7, with TRBD2 as a possible D gene (6 bases). Deletions cut 0 bases from V and 3 bases from J, with 9 bases between. This CDR3 contains 14 residues. The CDR3 here is CASSLAGLIYEQYF. The CDR3 bases are TGTGCCAGCAGTTTAGCGGGACTCATCTACGAGCAGTACTTC.

CDR3 bases: TGCAGTGCTAGAGACCAGATAGGGTCTAGGGAGACCCAGTACTTC. Protein: CSARDQIGSRETQYF. The chain combines TRBV20-1 with TRBJ2-5, with D unresolved. V was shortened by 0 bases and J by 5 bases, with 16 bases between the two germline ends. From germline, CDR1 is DFQATT and CDR2 SNEGSKA (reference sequence). The CDR3 has 15 amino acids.

This clonotype was picked up a small number of times. This chain joins TRBV4-1 and TRBJ1-6; 7 bases fit TRBD1. In germline, CDR1 is MGHRA, CDR2 YSYEKL. V lost 1 base, J lost 7 bases, and 13 bases stayed unmatched. The CDR3 spans 18 residues. As DNA, the CDR3 is TGCGCCAGCAGCCAAGGGATGTCCTCGACAGGGCTAAATTCACCCCTCCACTTT. It specifies CASSQGMSSTGLNSPLHF.

This clonotype has a handful of counts. The chain is built from TRBV5-1 and TRBJ1-2; 9 bases align to TRBD1. Germline V gene lookup returns CDR1 SGHRS and CDR2 YFSETQ. The CDR3 is 16 residues long. J was trimmed by 8 bases and V by 0 bases; bases with no gene match: 11. The CDR3 nucleotides are TGCGCCAGCAGCTTGGGGGACACCGGGACAGGGCGCGGCTACACCTTC. Encoded protein: CASSLGDTGTGRGYTF. Full variable domain (missing parts from reference TRBV5-1 and TRBJ1-2): KAGVTQTPRYLIKTRGQQVTLSCSPISGHRSVSWYQQTPGQGLQFLFEYFSETQRNKGNFPGRFSGRQFSNSRSEMNVSTLELGDSALYLCASSLGDTGTGRGYTFGSGTRLTVV.

The chain has TRBV20-1 and TRBJ2-1, with 8 nucleotides matching TRBD2. V lost 5 bases to trimming and J lost 6 bases; unmatched junction nucleotides: 15. CDR3 length: 16 residues. Germline CDR1 is DFQATT and CDR2 is SNEGSKA (reference sequence). DNA for the CDR3: TGCAGTGCTGGATTGAGGACCGGGACTAGAAGCAATGAGCAGTTCTTC. This codes for CSAGLRTGTRSNEQFF.

This chain connects TRBV7-2 to TRBJ2-4; a possible D gene is TRBD1 (5 bases). CDR1 is SGHTA and CDR2 is FQGNSA in the germline V gene. CDR3 length: 17 amino acids. The V end was cut by 1 base, the J end by 0 bases, with 13 bases between. This chain's CDR3 is CASSLGGSTSAKNIQYF. CDR3 nucleotides: TGTGCCAGCAGCTTAGGGGGCAGCACCTCAGCCAAAAACATTCAGTACTTC.

This clonotype showed up just once. The chain has TRBV7-2 and TRBJ2-5; 16 bases map to TRBD2. CDR1 and CDR2 from the germline V gene are SGHTA and FQGNSA. This CDR3 has 19 amino acids. V lost 5 bases to trimming and J lost 11 bases; unmatched junction nucleotides: 20. Written as DNA, the CDR3 is TGTGCCAGCAGCCCTACAAAGGGACTAGCGGGAGGGTTCTACAATGAGCAGTACTTC. Protein sequence: CASSPTKGLAGGFYNEQYF.

The chain combines TRBV20-1 with TRBJ2-1; 7 nucleotides match TRBD1. Germline V gene data show CDR1 as DFQATT and CDR2 as SNEGSKA (reference sequence). CDR3 length: 12 residues. With V trimmed by 6 bases and J by 9 bases, 8 bases remained unmatched. CDR3 nucleotide sequence: TGCAGTGCCCGCACAGGGGATCCTGAGCAGTTCTTC. Protein: CSARTGDPEQFF.

The V call is TRBV5-1, the J call TRBJ2-7; D is unclear. From germline, CDR1 is SGHRS and CDR2 YFSETQ. Trimming took off 4 bases at V and 5 bases at J, with 22 bases between the two ends. The CDR3 is 16 amino acids. The CDR3 sequence: CASSVSPFPSINEQYF. The DNA for the CDR3 is TGCGCCAGCAGCGTGAGCCCATTCCCCAGTATCAACGAGCAGTACTTC.